The clone carrying this T cell receptor (beta chain) was observed at least ten times. The antigen is undetermined. These data belong to a study of regulatory T cells in long-lasting Graves disease. Study at large: Graves' patients (newly diagnosed) had been on antithyroid drugs under 3 months. Points from the study as a whole: The study found TRBV28, TRBJ1-2 and TRBJ2-5 favored in persistent disease.

The CDR3 is 15 residues long. Trimming removed 0 bases from V and 1 base from J, with 10 bases in between. CDR1 and CDR2 (germline): SGDLS, YYNGEE. In building TCR beta libraries, iRepertoire HTBI primers were used together with Arm-PCR of CDR3 regions. Each CDR3 protein gets one entry after TCRdb re-called the multiplex PCR reads with MiXCR. Of approximately 540,000 distinct CDR3 sequences listed, around 12% are singletons. The time point denotes: newly diagnosed GD, antithyroid drugs for less than 3 months. PBMCs provided the RNA from which the TCR library was made. The sample also formed part of further work on T cells in Graves' hyperthyroidism and ophthalmopathy. Turning to that study: Ophthalmopathy could be told apart from stable hyperthyroidism with a 13 V-J model.

This clonotype was obtained from a woman aged 25 to 39 with Graves disease. The chain has TRBV9 and TRBJ1-1, with no clear D. Sequencing used peripheral blood mononuclear cells (PBMCs), obtained at new diagnosis, from a patient treated with antithyroid drugs. The CDR3 region is CASSVGTVKNTEAFF. The CDR3 DNA reads as TGTGCCAGCAGCGTAGGAACAGTAAAGAACACTGAAGCTTTCTTT.